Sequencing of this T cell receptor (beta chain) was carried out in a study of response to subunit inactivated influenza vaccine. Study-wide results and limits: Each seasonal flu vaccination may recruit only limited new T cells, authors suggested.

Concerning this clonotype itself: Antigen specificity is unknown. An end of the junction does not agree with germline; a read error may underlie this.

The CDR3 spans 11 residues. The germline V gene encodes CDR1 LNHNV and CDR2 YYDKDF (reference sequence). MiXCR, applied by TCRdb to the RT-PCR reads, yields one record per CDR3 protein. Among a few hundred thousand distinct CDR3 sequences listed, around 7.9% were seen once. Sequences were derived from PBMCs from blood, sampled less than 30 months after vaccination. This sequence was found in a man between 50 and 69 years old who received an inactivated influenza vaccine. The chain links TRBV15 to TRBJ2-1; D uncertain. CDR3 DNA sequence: TGTGCCACCAGCAGAGATACCTCCACGCTCTTC. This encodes CATSRDTSTLF.